Given below is one T cell receptor (beta chain) in context. The antigen is not known. Samples came from axillary lymph nodes draining the breast cancer. The data were obtained in a study of breast tumors, draining lymph nodes, adjacent tissues. Whole-study results and caveats: Luminal-like breast cancer showed significantly higher tumor–nontumor repertoire similarity than basal-like.

Germline V gives CDR1 KGHDR, CDR2 SFDVKD. The CDR3 sequence is 15 residues long. Trimming pared 8 bases from V and 5 bases from J, leaving 19 bases between. MiXCR, applied by TCRdb to the multiplex PCR reads, yields one record per CDR3 protein. The table shows 200,000 to 250,000 distinct CDR3 sequences, with 34% occurring only once. The sequenced sample consisted of axillary lymph node tissue. The chain recombines TRBV24-1 with TRBJ2-3; tentative D call: TRBD2 (7 bases). The receptor's source is a female donor with breast cancer. Some clones in this sample may be carry-over from other donors' samples. The CDR3 sequence is CATIGGGGARDTQYF. The CDR3 region has the DNA TGTGCCACCATTGGGGGCGGGGGAGCGAGAGATACGCAGTATTTT.